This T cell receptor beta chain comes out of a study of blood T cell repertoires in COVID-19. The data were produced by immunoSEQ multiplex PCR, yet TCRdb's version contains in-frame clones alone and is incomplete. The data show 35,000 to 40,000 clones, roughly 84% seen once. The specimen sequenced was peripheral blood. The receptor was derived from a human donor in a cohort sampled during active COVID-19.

CDR3 nucleotides: TGTGCCAGCAGCCAAGAACGTTGGGGACAGGGGGCCGCCGGGGAGCTGTTTTTT. Translated, it gives CASSQERWGQGAAGELFF. The V gene is TRBV3-1 (or the pseudogene TRBV3-2), the J gene TRBJ2-2, with 12 positions matching TRBD1. This CDR3 has 18 amino acids. The germline CDR1 and CDR2 sequences are LGHDT and YNNKEL (reference sequence). V gave up 0 bases and J gave up 6 bases; unmatched junction bases: 8.